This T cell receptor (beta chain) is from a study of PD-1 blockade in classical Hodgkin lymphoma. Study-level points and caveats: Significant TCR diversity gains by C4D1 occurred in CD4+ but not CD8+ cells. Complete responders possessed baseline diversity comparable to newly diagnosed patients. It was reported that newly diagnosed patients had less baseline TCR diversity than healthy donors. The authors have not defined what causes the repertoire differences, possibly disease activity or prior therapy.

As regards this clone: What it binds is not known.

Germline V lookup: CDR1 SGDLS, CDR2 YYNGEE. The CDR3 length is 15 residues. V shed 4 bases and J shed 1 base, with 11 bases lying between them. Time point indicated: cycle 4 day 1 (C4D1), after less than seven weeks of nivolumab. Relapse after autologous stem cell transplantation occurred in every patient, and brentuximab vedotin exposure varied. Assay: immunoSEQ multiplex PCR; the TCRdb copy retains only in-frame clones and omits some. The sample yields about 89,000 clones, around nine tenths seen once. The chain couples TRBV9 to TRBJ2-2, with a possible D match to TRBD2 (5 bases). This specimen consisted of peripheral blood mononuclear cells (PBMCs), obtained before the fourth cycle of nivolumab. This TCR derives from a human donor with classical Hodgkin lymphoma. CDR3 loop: CASSLGRLNTGELFF. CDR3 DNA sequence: TGTGCCAGCAGCTTAGGGAGACTGAACACCGGGGAGCTGTTTTTT.